Sequencing of this TCR beta chain was carried out in a study of blood T cells in healthy people across ages. For the second PCR, which ran for 7 to 11 cycles, a sample-barcoded 5' primer and a J-beta primer mix were used. Using its own MiXCR run on the 5' RACE reads, TCRdb lists one record per CDR3 protein. The data show approximately 1.5 million distinct CDR3 sequences, approximately 32% seen once. Germline V gene data show CDR1 as LGHDT and CDR2 as YNNKEL (reference sequence). The CDR3 length is 15 residues. V was clipped by 0 bases and J by 5 bases, with 13 bases between them. This clonotype was seen a few times.

The rearrangement joins TRBV3-1 to TRBJ1-2, with D hard to call. The source is a woman in her twenties or thirties in good health. The sample was blood. The CDR3 coding sequence is TGTGCCAGCAGCCAAGATGTCGACGGCCGATATGGCTACACCTTC. Translating gives CASSQDVDGRYGYTF.